This paragraph reports one TCR beta chain. The antigen remains undetermined. This CDR3 region has 14 residues. The junction had 5 bases not matched to a gene; V was cut back by 4 bases and J by 5 bases. Looked up from germline, CDR1 is GTSNPN and CDR2 is SVGIG (reference sequence). The data are from a study of OX40 agonist ivuxolimab in advanced cancers. Broader study findings: Low clonal expansion, among the lowest seen, marked partial responders at 0.1-3.0 mg/kg. Nonresponders, in some cases, also had low normalized T-cell clonal expansion. CD4+ and CD8+ blood T cells expanded clonally by week 6 at 0.1 to 3.0 mg/kg.

Sequencing was performed with immunoSEQ multiplex PCR; in TCRdb, only in-frame clones are kept and a portion is missing. The table has 55,000 to 65,000 clones, around 90% seen once. This TCR was sampled from an adult with an advanced solid tumor such as melanoma, head and neck, liver or kidney cancer. This chain connects TRBV30 to TRBJ1-4; TRBD1 aligns across 9 bases. Sequenced material: CD4+ or CD8+ T cells sorted from blood, taken in a trial of the OX40 agonist ivuxolimab. The CDR3 is CAWMTTGGNEKLFF. CDR3 nucleotide sequence: TGTGCCTGGATGACGACAGGGGGGAATGAAAAACTGTTTTTT.